The source of this T cell receptor beta chain is a study of cytomegalovirus exposure and HLA in healthy donors. Germline loops: CDR1 SGHDT, CDR2 YYEEEE. Deletions cut 5 bases from V and 6 bases from J, with 14 bases between. This CDR3 spans 13 amino acids. A multiplex PCR was run with 60 Vbeta primers and 13 Jbeta primers. TCRdb's copy holds only in-frame clones and misses some; the assay was immunoSEQ multiplex PCR. The sample consists of tens of thousands of clones, approximately 82% of them appearing once. The chain couples TRBV5-6 to TRBJ1-2, with D possibly matching TRBD1 (5 bases). The receptor was derived from a man between 65 and 85 years old in good health and CMV-seropositive. Sequencing was done on a sample of PBMCs. Written as DNA, the CDR3 is TGTGCCAGCAGTCCCGTTGGGGCAGATGGCTACACCTTC. Protein: CASSPVGADGYTF.